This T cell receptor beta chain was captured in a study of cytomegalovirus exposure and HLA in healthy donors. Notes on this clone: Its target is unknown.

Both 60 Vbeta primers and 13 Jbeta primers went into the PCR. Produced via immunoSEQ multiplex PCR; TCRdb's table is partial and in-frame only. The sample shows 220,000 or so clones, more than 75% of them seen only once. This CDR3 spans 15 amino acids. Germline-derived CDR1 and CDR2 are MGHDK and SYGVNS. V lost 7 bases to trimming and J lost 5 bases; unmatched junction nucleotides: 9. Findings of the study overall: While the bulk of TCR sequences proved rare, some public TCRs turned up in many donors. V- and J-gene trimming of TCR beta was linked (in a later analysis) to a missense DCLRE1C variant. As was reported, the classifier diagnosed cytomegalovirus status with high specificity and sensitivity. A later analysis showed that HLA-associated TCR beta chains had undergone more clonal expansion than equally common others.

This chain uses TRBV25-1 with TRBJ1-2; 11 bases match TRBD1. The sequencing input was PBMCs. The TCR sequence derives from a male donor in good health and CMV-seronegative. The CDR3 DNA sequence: TGTGCCAGCACCCCCCCGGGACAGGGGGGTTATGGCTACACCTTC. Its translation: CASTPPGQGGYGYTF.